This TCR beta chain was sequenced in a study of Tregs in tolerant kidney transplant recipients. Across the study: Related graft donors supplied nonmyeloablative bone marrow transplants, and mixed chimerism was transient. Points from the study as a whole: Biological reproducibility was not directly addressed, but technical replication error appeared minimal.

Here immunoSEQ multiplex PCR was the method, and the copy in TCRdb shows in-frame clones only, minus some. The data show about 15,000 clones, about 80% seen once. Worth noting for this clone: Its specificity is unknown.

CDR1 is MDHEN, CDR2 SYDVKM, per germline. The V gene end was trimmed by 4 bases and the J gene end by 3 bases; junction bases not matched to a gene: 6. The CDR3 consists of 15 residues. The V gene is TRBV28, the J gene TRBJ2-7; 10 bases are shared with TRBD1. The input for sequencing was Tregs from blood, taken before the transplant. The source is a human donor who received a combined kidney and bone marrow transplant. The CDR3 protein is CASSSEGQGSYEQYF. CDR3 bases: TGTGCCAGCAGTTCAGAGGGACAGGGGAGCTACGAGCAGTACTTC.